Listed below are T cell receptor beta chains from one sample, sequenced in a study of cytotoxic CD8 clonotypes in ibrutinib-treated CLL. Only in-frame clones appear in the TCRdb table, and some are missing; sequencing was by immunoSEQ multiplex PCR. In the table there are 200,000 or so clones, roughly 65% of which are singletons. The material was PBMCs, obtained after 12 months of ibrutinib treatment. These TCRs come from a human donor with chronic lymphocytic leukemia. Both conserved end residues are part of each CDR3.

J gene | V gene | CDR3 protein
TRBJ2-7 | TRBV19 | CASSMGSGASYEQYF
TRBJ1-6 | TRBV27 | CASAPLAGTYNSPLHF
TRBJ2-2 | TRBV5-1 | CASSLVGLAGAGELFF
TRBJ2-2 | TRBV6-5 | CASSFRENTGELFF
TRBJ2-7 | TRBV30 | CAWSVGLRYEQYF
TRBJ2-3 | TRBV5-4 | CASILAGGPIDTQYF
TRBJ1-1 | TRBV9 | CASSVTPQENTEAFF
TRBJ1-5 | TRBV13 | CASSLRDQPQHF
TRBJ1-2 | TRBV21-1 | CASSKKRDRDYGYTF
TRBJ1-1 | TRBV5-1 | CASSHLLNTEAFF
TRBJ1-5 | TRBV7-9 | CASSFEGQPQHF
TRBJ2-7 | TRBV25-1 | CASRGGPGTGSYEQYF
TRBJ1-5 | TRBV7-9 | CASSSQVNQPQHF
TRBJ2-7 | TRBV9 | CASSGGLDLYEQYF
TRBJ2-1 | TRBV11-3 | CASSHGLAGDNEQFF
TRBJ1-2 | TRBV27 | CASSFDRETYGYTF
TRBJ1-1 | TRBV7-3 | CASSLRADLRDRGTEAFF
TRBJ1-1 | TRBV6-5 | CASSYERRGTEAFF
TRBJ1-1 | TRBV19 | CASNRGITEAFF
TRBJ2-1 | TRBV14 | CASSQKRYSYNEQFF
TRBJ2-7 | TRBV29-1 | CSVGGQGVNEQYF
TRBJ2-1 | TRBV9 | CASSVDAREYNEGQFF
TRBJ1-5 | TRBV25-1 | CASGHLNQPQHF
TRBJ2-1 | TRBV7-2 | CASSSWTGGGQFF
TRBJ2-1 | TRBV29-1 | CSVVRGIQFF
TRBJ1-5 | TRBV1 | CTSSMGTGDNQPQHF
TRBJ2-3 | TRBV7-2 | CASSSPQGPRGDTQYF
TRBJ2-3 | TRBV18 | CASSPRVEKVSTDTQYF
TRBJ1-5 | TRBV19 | CASSIYGRNQPQHF
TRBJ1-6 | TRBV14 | CASSQARASPLHF
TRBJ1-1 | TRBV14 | CASSDSGWDTEAFF
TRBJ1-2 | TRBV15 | CATSRDGRYGYTF
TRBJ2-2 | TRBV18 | CASSPGQSNTGELFF
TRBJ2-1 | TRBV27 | CATQGRRSSYNEQFF
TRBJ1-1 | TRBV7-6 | CASRSGTGSKTYTEAFF
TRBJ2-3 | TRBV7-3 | CASSSGTSGDLTDTQYF
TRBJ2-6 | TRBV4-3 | CASSQEWSRPGANVLTF
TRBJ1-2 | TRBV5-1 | CASSLAEYGYTF
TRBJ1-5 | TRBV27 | CASSLNTGVQPQHF
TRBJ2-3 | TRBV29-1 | CSVEKLAGGGDTQYF
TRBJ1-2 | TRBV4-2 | CASSPPGVLYGYTF
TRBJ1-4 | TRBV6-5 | CASRRDEKLFF
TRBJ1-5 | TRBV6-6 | CASRGSHNQPQHF
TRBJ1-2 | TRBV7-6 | CASSLEIGQPYGYTF
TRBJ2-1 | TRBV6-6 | CASRFPGLVDYEQFF